The 27 T cell receptor beta chains listed next were all sequenced from one sample in a study of T cells after yellow fever vaccination. In TCRdb, the 5' RACE reads were re-called with MiXCR into one record per CDR3 protein. The sample has about 220,000 distinct CDR3 sequences, approximately 3.3% seen once. This sample comprised CD4+ T cells sorted from PBMCs, obtained 10 days after the yellow fever booster vaccination. Source of these receptors: a man between 18 and 35 years old who received the YFV17D yellow fever vaccine.

This clonotype came up many times. The rearrangement uses TRBV7-2 and TRBJ2-2; TRBD2 matches 9 bases. Trimming removed 5 bases from V and 0 bases from J; junction bases left unmatched: 4. The CDR3 spans 16 residues. Germline lookup yields CDR1 SGHTA and CDR2 FQGNSA. CDR3 DNA: TGTGCCAGCAGCCCGCGGGGGGGGTCGAACACCGGGGAGCTGTTTTTT. Amino acid sequence: CASSPRGGSNTGELFF.

This clonotype was seen a few times. The gene calls are TRBV18 and TRBJ2-7; 7 bases fit TRBD1. After removal of 4 bases from V and 2 bases from J, the junction contained 8 bases not matched to a gene. CDR3 size: 15 residues. Germline V CDR1 and CDR2: KGHSH, LQKENI. In nucleotides, the CDR3 is TGTGCCAGCTCACAATTCCGACAGGGCACCTACGAGCAGTACTTC. Amino acid sequence: CASSQFRQGTYEQYF.

This clonotype was seen repeatedly, ten times or more. A clone one base away is much larger, so this may be a read error. V and J are TRBV5-1 and TRBJ2-5; D is ambiguous. This CDR3 has 11 amino acids. Trimming took off 0 bases at V and 6 bases at J, with 3 bases between the two ends. Germline CDR1 SGHRS, CDR2 YFSETQ. The CDR3 bases are TGCGCCAGCAGCTTGGAAAAGACCCAGTACTTC. Its protein product is CASSLEKTQYF.

This clonotype was detected ten times or more. The V gene is TRBV5-6, the J gene TRBJ1-1; D is undetermined. Germline V gives CDR1 SGHDT, CDR2 YYEEEE. CDR3 length: 12 residues. Trimming took off 1 base at V and 11 bases at J, with 12 bases between the two ends. The DNA for the CDR3 is TGTGCCAGCAGCTTGAGTCCGGGCGCGGCTTTCTTT. Protein: CASSLSPGAAFF. Based on the CDR3 plus reference TRBV5-6 and TRBJ1-1, the full variable domain is DAGVTQSPTHLIKTRGQQVTLRCSPKSGHDTVSWYQQALGQGPQFIFQYYEEEERQRGNFPDRFSGHQFPNYSSELNVNALLLGDSALYLCASSLSPGAAFFGQGTRLTVV.

This clonotype was counted only a few times. The rearrangement links TRBV6-5 to TRBJ1-6, with TRBD1 as a possible D gene (5 bases). Trimming took off 10 bases at V and 7 bases at J, with 14 bases between the two ends. CDR1 is MNHEY and CDR2 is SVGAGI in the germline V gene. The CDR3 totals 13 residues. CDR3 bases: TGTGCCACACAGCGGGACGGAAATTCACCCCTCCACTTT. Amino acids: CATQRDGNSPLHF.

This clonotype was seen only a few times. The V call is TRBV19, the J call TRBJ1-3, with TRBD1 matching over 7 bases. The V gene's germline CDR1 is LNHDA and CDR2 SQIVND (reference sequence). The CDR3 sequence is 13 residues long. V trimming: 6 bases; J trimming: 4 bases; junction bases outside the gene matches: 3. The CDR3 DNA is TGTGCCAGTAGACGGACAGGAGGAAACACCATATATTTT. Its translation: CASRRTGGNTIYF.

This clonotype was seen more than once but under ten times. The chain couples TRBV7-9 to TRBJ2-5; perhaps D is TRBD1 or TRBD2 (5 bases each). Trimming took off 1 base at V and 5 bases at J, with 14 bases between the two ends. CDR1 and CDR2 (germline): SEHNR, FQNEAQ (reference sequence). This CDR3 is built from 15 residues. The DNA of the CDR3 is TGTGCCAGCAGCTTAGTTCCAGGGAGCGCGGAGACCCAGTACTTC. It is translated as CASSLVPGSAETQYF.

The rearrangement uses TRBV5-1 and TRBJ2-7, with D unresolved. The germline CDR1 and CDR2 sequences are SGHRS and YFSETQ. This CDR3 region has 12 residues. V shed 0 bases and J shed 3 bases, with 4 bases lying between them. This CDR3 reads CASSLVIYEQYF. CDR3 coding DNA: TGCGCCAGCAGCTTGGTCATCTACGAGCAGTACTTC.

This clonotype was found a few times. V is TRBV27 and J is TRBJ1-2; TRBD1 agrees at 7 bases. Germline V gives CDR1 MNHEY, CDR2 SMNVEV (reference sequence). J was trimmed by 6 bases and V by 5 bases; bases with no gene match: 6. This CDR3 is 13 amino acids long. The CDR3 DNA sequence: TGTGCCAGCAGTGACAGGGTCGGGAATGGCTACACCTTC. Its translation is CASSDRVGNGYTF.

This chain connects TRBV27 to TRBJ1-6; D gene ambiguous. The V gene's germline CDR1 is MNHEY and CDR2 SMNVEV (reference sequence). Trimming stripped 3 bases from V and 0 bases from J, with 6 bases between. The CDR3 loop spans 15 amino acids. Here the CDR3 reads CASSLESSYNSPLHF. The CDR3 bases are TGTGCCAGCAGTTTGGAGAGCTCCTATAATTCACCCCTCCACTTT.

The chain has TRBV12-3 or TRBV12-4 and TRBJ1-5; D unclear. V gave up 1 base and J gave up 3 bases, with 10 bases separating them. The CDR3 sequence is 15 residues long. Here the CDR3 DNA reads TGTGCCAGCAGTTTAGTAGGCATTTACAATCAGCCCCAGCATTTT. Its translation: CASSLVGIYNQPQHF.

This clonotype has ten or more counts. The chain uses TRBV7-2 and TRBJ1-6; a possible D gene is TRBD1 (5 bases). Trimming shortened V by 4 bases and J by 7 bases, and 17 bases separated the two germline ends. CDR3 length: 16 residues. The germline V gene has CDR1 SGHTA and CDR2 FQGNSA. CDR3 sequence: CASSSLNVQGNSPLHF. CDR3 nucleotide sequence: TGTGCCAGCAGCTCCCTTAACGTTCAGGGAAATTCACCCCTCCACTTT.

This clonotype was counted a few times. This chain joins TRBV2 and TRBJ2-7, with TRBD1 matching 9 bases. From germline, CDR1 is SNHLY and CDR2 FYNNEI. V lost 4 bases to trimming and J lost 2 bases; unmatched junction nucleotides: 9. The CDR3 has 16 residues. The CDR3 is CASSGGQGNLAYEQYF. The CDR3 DNA is TGTGCCAGCAGTGGGGGACAGGGAAATCTGGCCTACGAGCAGTACTTC.

This clonotype was detected ten times or more. The chain couples TRBV29-1 to TRBJ2-1; no clear D gene. Germline V gene sequence: CDR1 SQVTM, CDR2 ANQGSEA. V was shortened by 4 bases and J by 7 bases, with 5 bases between the two germline ends. The CDR3 is 10 residues long. CDR3 sequence: CSVGVNEQFF. The CDR3 region has the DNA TGCAGCGTTGGAGTAAATGAGCAGTTCTTC.

Many counts were recorded for this clonotype. The chain is built from TRBV20-1 and TRBJ2-3; weak D call: TRBD1 (7 bases). The V and J ends lost 0 bases and 4 bases respectively, with 14 bases between them. Germline CDR1 is DFQATT and CDR2 is SNEGSKA (reference sequence). The CDR3 runs to 15 residues. CDR3 sequence reads: CSARDGPRGADTQYF. CDR3 nucleotides: TGCAGTGCTAGAGATGGGCCCAGGGGGGCAGATACGCAGTATTTT.

This clonotype was recorded at least ten times. The chain combines TRBV6-6 with TRBJ2-5; 11 bases agree with TRBD2. The CDR3 sequence is 15 residues long. The ends lost 5 bases at V and 9 bases at J; junction bases unmatched: 11. Germline CDR1 MNHNY, CDR2 SVGAGI (reference sequence). The CDR3 spells CASSPGLADRSAQYF. The CDR3 coding sequence is TGTGCCAGCAGTCCGGGACTAGCGGACAGATCGGCCCAGTACTTC.

Regarding this clonotype: This may arise from a read error, as a much more abundant clone is one base away. J is TRBJ2-1 and V is TRBV10-1; D is possibly TRBD1 or TRBD2 (6 bases each). Germline loops: CDR1 WNHNN, CDR2 SYGVQD (reference sequence). The CDR3 length is 15 residues. The CDR3, as DNA: TGCGCCAGCAGTGAGGGGGGCCCGGACTACACTGAGCAGTTCTTC. Translation gives CASSEGGPDYTEQFF.

The rearrangement uses TRBV5-1 and TRBJ1-6; TRBD1 matches at 9 bases. CDR1 and CDR2 (germline): SGHRS, YFSETQ. V shed 0 bases and J 11 bases; nucleotides not matched to a gene: 0. CDR3 length: 13 residues. CDR3 sequence (DNA): TGCGCCAGCAGCTTGGGACAGGGGGCACCCCTCCACTTT. It yields the protein CASSLGQGAPLHF.

The table lists this clonotype with a few counts. CDR3 DNA sequence: TGTGCCAGCAGCCGCGGGGGTCAGCCCCAGCATTTT. This sequence encodes CASSRGGQPQHF. The chain couples TRBV6-2 or TRBV6-3 to TRBJ1-5, with D possibly TRBD1 on 5 matching bases. The germline gives CDR1 MNHEY, CDR2 SVGEGT. V lost 6 bases to trimming and J lost 6 bases, with 9 bases between them. CDR3 length: 12 residues.

For this clonotype: At one of its ends the junction is not consistent with the germline gene, which may arise from a read error. This chain uses TRBV5-6 with TRBJ1-4; no reliable D call. Germline values: CDR1 SGHDT, CDR2 YYEEEE. This CDR3 is built from 15 residues. The CDR3 nucleotides are TGTGCCAGCAGCCGTACCGAAGGAGACAATGAAAAAGTGTTTTTT. Translated, it gives CASSRTEGDNEKVFF.

This clonotype turned up a few times. The gene calls are TRBV7-2 and TRBJ2-4; D remains ambiguous. Germline loops: CDR1 SGHTA, CDR2 FQGNSA. V was pared by 0 bases and J by 0 bases, with 9 bases between. CDR3 length: 16 residues. The DNA for the CDR3 is TGTGCCAGCAGCTTAGCTGGGTCTAGAGCCAAAAACATTCAGTACTTC. Translated, it gives CASSLAGSRAKNIQYF.

This clonotype has more than one count but fewer than ten. This rearrangement joins TRBV6-5 to TRBJ2-2; TRBD1 matches at 10 bases. The ends lost 6 bases at V and 7 bases at J; junction bases unmatched: 5. Germline CDR1 is MNHEY and CDR2 is SVGAGI. This CDR3 is built from 14 residues. The CDR3 DNA is TGTGCCAGCAGAGACAGGGGGCGCGGCGGGGAGCTGTTTTTT. Translating it yields CASRDRGRGGELFF.

This clonotype was counted at least ten times. V and J are TRBV10-3 and TRBJ2-3; no clear D gene. Deletions cut 1 base from V and 1 base from J, with 3 bases between. Germline V gene lookup returns CDR1 ENHRY and CDR2 SYGVKD. This CDR3 has 13 amino acids. CDR3 loop: CAISEWGTDTQYF. CDR3 DNA: TGTGCCATCAGTGAGTGGGGCACAGATACGCAGTATTTT.

This clonotype was detected ten times or more. The V gene is TRBV5-1, the J gene TRBJ2-3; D may be TRBD2 (6 bases). Germline V gene sequence: CDR1 SGHRS, CDR2 YFSETQ. CDR3 size: 15 residues. The V gene lost 0 bases and the J gene lost 4 bases, with 12 bases spanning the gap. The CDR3 coding sequence is TGCGCCAGCAGCTTGGCCGATAGCGGAGCAGATACGCAGTATTTT. Translated, it gives CASSLADSGADTQYF. The full variable domain, rest sourced from reference TRBV5-1 and TRBJ2-3, is KAGVTQTPRYLIKTRGQQVTLSCSPISGHRSVSWYQQTPGQGLQFLFEYFSETQRNKGNFPGRFSGRQFSNSRSEMNVSTLELGDSALYLCASSLADSGADTQYFGPGTRLTVL.

The chain links TRBV12-3 or TRBV12-4 to TRBJ2-5; D possibly uses TRBD1 or TRBD2 (6 bases each). The CDR3 consists of 14 residues. V lost 3 bases and J lost 4, with 12 bases in between. This chain's CDR3 is CASSFSGAGETQYF. CDR3 bases: TGTGCCAGCAGTTTCTCGGGGGCTGGAGAGACCCAGTACTTC.

The chain is built from TRBV7-9 and TRBJ1-2; 7 nucleotides match TRBD1. Germline V gives CDR1 SEHNR, CDR2 FQNEAQ (reference sequence). V was clipped by 5 bases and J by 6 bases; unmatched bases: 6. The CDR3 length is 13 residues. The CDR3 loop is CASSPGGADGYTF. The CDR3 DNA reads TGTGCCAGCAGCCCAGGGGGGGCGGATGGCTACACCTTC.

This clonotype was seen ten or more times. The chain couples TRBV5-1 to TRBJ1-4; 11 bases are shared with TRBD1. CDR1 is SGHRS and CDR2 is YFSETQ in the germline V gene. The CDR3 consists of 15 residues. V gave up 3 bases and J gave up 7 bases; unmatched junction bases: 5. As DNA, the CDR3 is TGCGCCAGCAGCTCAGGACAGGGGGCGATTGAAAAACTGTTTTTT. It is translated as CASSSGQGAIEKLFF.